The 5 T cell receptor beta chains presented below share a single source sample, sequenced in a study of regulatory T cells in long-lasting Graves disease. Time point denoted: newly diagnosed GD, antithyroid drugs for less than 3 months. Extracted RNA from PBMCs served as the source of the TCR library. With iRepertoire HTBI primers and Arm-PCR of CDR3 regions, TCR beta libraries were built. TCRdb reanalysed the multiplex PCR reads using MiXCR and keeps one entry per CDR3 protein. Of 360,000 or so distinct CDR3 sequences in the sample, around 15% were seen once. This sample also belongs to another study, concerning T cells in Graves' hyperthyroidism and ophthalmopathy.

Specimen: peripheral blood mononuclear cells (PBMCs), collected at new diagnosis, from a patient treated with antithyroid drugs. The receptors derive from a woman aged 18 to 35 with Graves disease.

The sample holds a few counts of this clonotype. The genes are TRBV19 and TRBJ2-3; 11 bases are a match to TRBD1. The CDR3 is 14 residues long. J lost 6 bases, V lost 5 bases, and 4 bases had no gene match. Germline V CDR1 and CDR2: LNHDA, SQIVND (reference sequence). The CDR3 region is CASSEDRGLDTQYF. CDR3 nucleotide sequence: TGTGCCAGTAGTGAGGACAGGGGGCTGGATACGCAGTATTTT.

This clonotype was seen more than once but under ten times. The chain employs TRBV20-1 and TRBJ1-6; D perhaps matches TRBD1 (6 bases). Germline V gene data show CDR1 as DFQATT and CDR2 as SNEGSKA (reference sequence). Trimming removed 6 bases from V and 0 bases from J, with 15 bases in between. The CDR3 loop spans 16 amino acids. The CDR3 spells CSAVQGRSSYNSPLHF. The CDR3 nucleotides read TGCAGTGCGGTACAGGGCCGTAGCTCCTATAATTCACCCCTCCACTTT.

CDR3 in amino acids: CSARQGAITGELFF. DNA of the CDR3: TGCAGTGCTAGACAGGGGGCCATCACCGGGGAGCTGTTTTTT. This rearrangement joins TRBV20-1 to TRBJ2-2; TRBD1 matches 8 bases. The CDR3 totals 14 residues. From germline, CDR1 is DFQATT and CDR2 SNEGSKA (reference sequence). V shed 2 bases, J shed 4 bases, and the junction held 3 bases outside the gene matches.

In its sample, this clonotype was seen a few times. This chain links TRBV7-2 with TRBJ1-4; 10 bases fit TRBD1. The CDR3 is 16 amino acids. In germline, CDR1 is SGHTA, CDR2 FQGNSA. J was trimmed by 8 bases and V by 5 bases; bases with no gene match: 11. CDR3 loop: CASSGRDRGLEEKLFF. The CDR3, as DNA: TGTGCCAGCAGCGGACGGGACAGGGGATTGGAGGAAAAACTGTTTTTT.

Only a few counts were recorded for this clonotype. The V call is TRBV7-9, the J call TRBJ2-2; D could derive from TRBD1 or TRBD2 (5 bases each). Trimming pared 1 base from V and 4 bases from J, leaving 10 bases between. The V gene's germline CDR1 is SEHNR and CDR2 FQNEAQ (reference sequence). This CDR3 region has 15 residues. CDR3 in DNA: TGTGCCAGCAGCTTAGGAGGGGCGAGCACCGGGGAGCTGTTTTTT. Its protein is CASSLGGASTGELFF.